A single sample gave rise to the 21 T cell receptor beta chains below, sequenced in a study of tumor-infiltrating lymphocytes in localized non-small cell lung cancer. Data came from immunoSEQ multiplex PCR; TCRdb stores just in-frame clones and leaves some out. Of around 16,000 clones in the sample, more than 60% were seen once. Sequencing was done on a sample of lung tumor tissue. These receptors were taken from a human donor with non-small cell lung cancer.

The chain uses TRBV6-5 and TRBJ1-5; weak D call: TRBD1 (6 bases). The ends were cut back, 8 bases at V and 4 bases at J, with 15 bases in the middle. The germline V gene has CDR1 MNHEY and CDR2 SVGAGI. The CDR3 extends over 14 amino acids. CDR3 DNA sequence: TGTGCCAGCTCGCGGACAGTCTGGAATCAGCCCCAGCATTTT. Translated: CASSRTVWNQPQHF.

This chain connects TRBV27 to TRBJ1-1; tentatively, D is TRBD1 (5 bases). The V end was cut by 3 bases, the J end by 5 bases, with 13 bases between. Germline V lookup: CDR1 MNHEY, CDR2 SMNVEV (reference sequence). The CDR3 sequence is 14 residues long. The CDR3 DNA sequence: TGTGCCAGCAGTTTCGGCAGGGTAAGGACTGAAGCTTTCTTT. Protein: CASSFGRVRTEAFF.

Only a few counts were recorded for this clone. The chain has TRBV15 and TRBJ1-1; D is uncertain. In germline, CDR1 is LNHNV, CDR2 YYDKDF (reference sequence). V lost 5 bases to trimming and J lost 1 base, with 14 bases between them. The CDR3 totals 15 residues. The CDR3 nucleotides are TGTGCCACCAGCCCCGGGAGGATGTCGAACACTGAAGCTTTCTTT. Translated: CATSPGRMSNTEAFF.

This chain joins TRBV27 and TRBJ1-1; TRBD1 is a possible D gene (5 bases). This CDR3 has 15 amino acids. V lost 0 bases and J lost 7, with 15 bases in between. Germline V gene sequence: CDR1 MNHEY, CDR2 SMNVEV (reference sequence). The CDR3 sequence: CASSLSPQVAGEAFF. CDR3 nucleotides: TGTGCCAGCAGTTTATCCCCACAGGTTGCGGGTGAAGCTTTCTTT.

The chain's CDR3 is CASSLDPGRTEAFF. CDR3 nucleotide sequence: TGTGCCAGCAGCTTAGATCCGGGGAGGACTGAAGCTTTCTTT. This chain connects TRBV11-2 to TRBJ1-1; D is undetermined. This CDR3 has 14 residues. The germline V and J ends were trimmed by 0 bases and 5 bases, with 10 bases remaining between them. CDR1 and CDR2 (germline): SGHAT, FQNNGV.

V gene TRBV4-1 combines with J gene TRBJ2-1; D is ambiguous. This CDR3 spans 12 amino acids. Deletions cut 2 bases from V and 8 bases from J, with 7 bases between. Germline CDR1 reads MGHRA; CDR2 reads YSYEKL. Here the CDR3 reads CASSQTGDEQFF. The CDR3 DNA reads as TGCGCCAGCAGCCAAACCGGCGATGAGCAGTTCTTC.

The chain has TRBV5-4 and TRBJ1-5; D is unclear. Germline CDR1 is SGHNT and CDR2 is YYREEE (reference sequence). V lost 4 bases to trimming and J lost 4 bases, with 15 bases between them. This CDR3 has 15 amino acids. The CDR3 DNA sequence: TGTGCCAGCAGCCAAGAATTTCTCGGGAATCAGCCCCAGCATTTT. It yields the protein CASSQEFLGNQPQHF. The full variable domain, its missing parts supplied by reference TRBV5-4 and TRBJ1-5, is ETGVTQSPTHLIKTRGQQVTLRCSSQSGHNTVSWYQQALGQGPQFIFQYYREEENGRGNFPPRFSGLQFPNYSSELNVNALELDDSALYLCASSQEFLGNQPQHFGDGTRLSIL.

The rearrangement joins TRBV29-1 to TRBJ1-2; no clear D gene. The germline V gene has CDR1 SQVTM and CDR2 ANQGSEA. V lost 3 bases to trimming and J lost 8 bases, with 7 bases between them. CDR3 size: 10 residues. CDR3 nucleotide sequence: TGCAGCGTTGATCTGGGCGGCTACACCTTC. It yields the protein CSVDLGGYTF.

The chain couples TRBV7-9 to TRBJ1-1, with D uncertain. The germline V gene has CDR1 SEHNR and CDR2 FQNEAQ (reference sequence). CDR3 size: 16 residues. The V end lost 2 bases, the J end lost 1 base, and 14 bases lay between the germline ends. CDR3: CASSLFGGRRNTEAFF. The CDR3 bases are TGTGCCAGCAGCTTATTTGGAGGACGGCGGAACACTGAAGCTTTCTTT. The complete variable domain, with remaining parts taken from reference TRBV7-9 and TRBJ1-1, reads DTGVSQNPRHKITKRGQNVTFRCDPISEHNRLYWYRQTLGQGPEFLTYFQNEAQLEKSRLLSDRFSAERPKGSFSTLEIQRTEQGDSAMYLCASSLFGGRRNTEAFFGQGTRLTVV.

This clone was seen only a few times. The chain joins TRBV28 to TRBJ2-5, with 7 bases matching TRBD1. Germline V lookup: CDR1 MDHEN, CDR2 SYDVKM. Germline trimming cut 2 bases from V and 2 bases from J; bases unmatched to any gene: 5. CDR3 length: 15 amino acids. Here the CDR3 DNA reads TGTGCCAGCAGTTTACCCGGGACAGAGCAAGAGACCCAGTACTTC. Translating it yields CASSLPGTEQETQYF.

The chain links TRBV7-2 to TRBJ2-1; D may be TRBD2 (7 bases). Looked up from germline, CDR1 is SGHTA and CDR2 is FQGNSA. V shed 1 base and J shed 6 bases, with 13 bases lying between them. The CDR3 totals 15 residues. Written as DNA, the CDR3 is TGTGCCAGCAGCTTAGGTGGGGGCGGGAGCAATGAGCAGTTCTTC. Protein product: CASSLGGGGSNEQFF.

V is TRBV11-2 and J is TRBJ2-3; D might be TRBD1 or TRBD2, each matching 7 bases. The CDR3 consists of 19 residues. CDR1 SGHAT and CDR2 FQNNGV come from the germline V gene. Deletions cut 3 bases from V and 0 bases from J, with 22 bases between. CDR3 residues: CASSLPGDRDYRSTDTQYF. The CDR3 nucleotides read TGTGCCAGCAGCTTGCCCGGAGACAGGGACTACCGCAGCACAGATACGCAGTATTTT.

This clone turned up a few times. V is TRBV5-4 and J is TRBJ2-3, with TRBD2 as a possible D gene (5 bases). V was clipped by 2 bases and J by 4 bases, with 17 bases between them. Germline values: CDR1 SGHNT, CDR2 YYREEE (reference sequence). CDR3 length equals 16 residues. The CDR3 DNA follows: TGTGCCAGCAGCTTCGGTCCCGGGGTTGGGTCAGATACGCAGTATTTT. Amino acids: CASSFGPGVGSDTQYF. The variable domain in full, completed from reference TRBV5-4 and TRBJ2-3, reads ETGVTQSPTHLIKTRGQQVTLRCSSQSGHNTVSWYQQALGQGPQFIFQYYREEENGRGNFPPRFSGLQFPNYSSELNVNALELDDSALYLCASSFGPGVGSDTQYFGPGTRLTVL.

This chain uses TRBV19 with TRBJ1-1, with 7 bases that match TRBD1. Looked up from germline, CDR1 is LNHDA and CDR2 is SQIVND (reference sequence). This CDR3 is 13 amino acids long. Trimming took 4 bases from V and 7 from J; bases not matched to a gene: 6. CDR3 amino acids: CASSTFGTVEAFF. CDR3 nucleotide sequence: TGTGCCAGTAGTACGTTCGGGACAGTTGAAGCTTTCTTT.

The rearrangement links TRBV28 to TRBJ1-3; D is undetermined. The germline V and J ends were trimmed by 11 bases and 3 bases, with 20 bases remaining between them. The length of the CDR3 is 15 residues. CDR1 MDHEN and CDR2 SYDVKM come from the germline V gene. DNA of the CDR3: TGTGCCTCAATCCACCCCGGAGGAGGTGGAAACACCATATATTTT. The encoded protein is CASIHPGGGGNTIYF.

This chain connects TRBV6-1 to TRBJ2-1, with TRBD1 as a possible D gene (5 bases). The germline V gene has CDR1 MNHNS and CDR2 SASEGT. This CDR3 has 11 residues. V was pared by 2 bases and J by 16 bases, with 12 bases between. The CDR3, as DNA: TGTGCCAGCAGTGAAACGACAGAGATCTTCTTC. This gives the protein CASSETTEIFF.

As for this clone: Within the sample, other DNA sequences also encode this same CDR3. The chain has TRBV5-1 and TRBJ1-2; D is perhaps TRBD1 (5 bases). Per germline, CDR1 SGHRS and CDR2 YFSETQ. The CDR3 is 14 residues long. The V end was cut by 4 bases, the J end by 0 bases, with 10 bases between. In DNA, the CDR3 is TGCGCCAGCAGCCAGGGCCAGACTAACTATGGCTACACCTTC. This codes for CASSQGQTNYGYTF.

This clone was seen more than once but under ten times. CDR3 sequence (DNA): TGTGCCAGCAGCCCCGGGGGGGAGGACTATGGCTACACCTTC. Encoded protein: CASSPGGEDYGYTF. This chain uses TRBV5-4 with TRBJ1-2; TRBD1 might be the D (5 bases). V gave up 4 bases and J gave up 3 bases, with 13 bases separating them. This CDR3 region has 14 residues. Germline CDR1 is SGHNT and CDR2 is YYREEE (reference sequence).

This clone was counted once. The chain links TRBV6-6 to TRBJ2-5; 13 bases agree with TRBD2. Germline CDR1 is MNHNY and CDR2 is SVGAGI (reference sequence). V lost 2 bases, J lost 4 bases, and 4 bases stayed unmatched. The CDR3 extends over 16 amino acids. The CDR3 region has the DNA TGTGCCAGCAGTTACACACTAGCGGGGGGGCCAGAGACCCAGTACTTC. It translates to CASSYTLAGGPETQYF.

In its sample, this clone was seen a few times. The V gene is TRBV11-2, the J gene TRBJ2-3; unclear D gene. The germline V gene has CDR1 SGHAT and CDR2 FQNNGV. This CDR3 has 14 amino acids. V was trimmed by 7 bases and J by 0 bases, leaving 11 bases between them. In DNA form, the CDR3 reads TGTGCCAGCATGCGAGGCTATAGCACAGATACGCAGTATTTT. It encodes CASMRGYSTDTQYF.

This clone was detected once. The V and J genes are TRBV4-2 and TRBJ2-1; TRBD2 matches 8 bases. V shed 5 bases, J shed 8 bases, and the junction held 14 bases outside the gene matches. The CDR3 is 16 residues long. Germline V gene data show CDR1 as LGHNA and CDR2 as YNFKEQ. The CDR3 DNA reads TGTGCCAGCAGCTTGCCCGGAGCGGGAGAAACCCATGAGCAGTTCTTC. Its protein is CASSLPGAGETHEQFF.